Detailed here is one T cell receptor (beta chain). Clones were sequenced by immunoSEQ multiplex PCR, and TCRdb holds only the in-frame ones, with some missing. The data show more than 80,000 clones, approximately 85% seen once. The sample belongs to a study of T cell responses to AZD1222 COVID-19 vaccine. CDR3 length: 15 amino acids. V dropped 0 bases and J dropped 7 bases, with 11 bases sitting between them. Germline V lookup: CDR1 SGHDT, CDR2 YYEEEE. The chain has TRBV5-6 and TRBJ1-6; possibly TRBD1 for D (6 bases). Source: peripheral blood, taken 28 days after the second AZD1222 dose. The sequence was obtained from an adult who received the AZD1222 COVID-19 vaccine. DNA for the CDR3: TGTGCCAGCAGCTTGGGGGGGCGATTGAATTCACCCCTCCACTTT. Its protein product is CASSLGGRLNSPLHF.